This passage covers 32 T cell receptor beta chains from one sample sequenced in a study of cytomegalovirus exposure and HLA in healthy donors. This PCR relied on a set of 60 Vbeta primers and 13 Jbeta primers. Assay: immunoSEQ multiplex PCR; the TCRdb copy retains only in-frame clones and omits some. The table lists 150,000 to 200,000 clones, about 74% of them singletons. The material sequenced was PBMCs. These receptors originate from a male donor in good health and CMV-seronegative.

This clone was counted between two and nine times. This chain links TRBV29-1 with TRBJ2-5; 8 positions agree with TRBD2. CDR1 is SQVTM and CDR2 is ANQGSEA in the germline V gene. Losses at the gene ends were 7 bases for V and 5 bases for J; bases not matched to a gene: 9. CDR3 length: 13 residues. For the CDR3, the DNA is TGCAGCGGCTCCGGGACTAGAAGCGAGACCCAGTACTTC. As protein: CSGSGTRSETQYF. The whole variable domain, filled in from reference TRBV29-1 and TRBJ2-5, reads SAVISQKPSRDICQRGTSLTIQCQVDSQVTMMFWYRQQPGQSLTLIATANQGSEATYESGFVIDKFPISRPNLTFSTLTVSNMSPEDSSIYLCSGSGTRSETQYFGPGTRLLVL.

The chain has TRBV7-2 and TRBJ1-5; D not resolved. Germline V gene sequence: CDR1 SGHTA, CDR2 FQGNSA. The V and J ends lost 5 bases and 5 bases respectively, with 10 bases between them. The CDR3 covers 13 residues. The CDR3 loop reads CASSPSQYQPQHF. The CDR3 DNA is TGTGCCAGCAGCCCATCCCAATATCAGCCCCAGCATTTT.

The CDR3 loop reads CAGRRDMNTEAFF. The CDR3 coding sequence is TGTGCCGGACGACGGGATATGAACACTGAAGCTTTCTTT. V usage is TRBV7-9 and J usage is TRBJ1-1; D unclear. Trimming shortened V by 11 bases and J by 0 bases, and 13 bases separated the two germline ends. Germline loops: CDR1 SEHNR, CDR2 FQNEAQ (reference sequence). The CDR3 is 13 amino acids.

This clone was seen a single time. The V gene is TRBV5-4, the J gene TRBJ1-3, with D possibly being TRBD1 (5 bases). V was pared by 3 bases and J by 0 bases, with 10 bases between. Germline V gene lookup returns CDR1 SGHNT and CDR2 YYREEE (reference sequence). This CDR3 region has 15 residues. The CDR3 nucleotides are TGTGCCAGCAGCTCCGGACAAGACTCTGGAAACACCATATATTTT. Residues: CASSSGQDSGNTIYF.

V and J are TRBV7-2 and TRBJ2-7, with 10 bases lining up with TRBD2. V shed 3 bases, J shed 6 bases, and the junction held 8 bases outside the gene matches. The CDR3 extends over 15 amino acids. CDR1 SGHTA and CDR2 FQGNSA come from the germline V gene. CDR3 amino acids: CASSFSFTSGTEQYF. Here the CDR3 DNA reads TGTGCCAGCAGCTTTAGCTTTACTAGCGGGACCGAGCAGTACTTC. Full variable domain (missing parts from reference TRBV7-2 and TRBJ2-7): GAGVSQSPSNKVTEKGKDVELRCDPISGHTALYWYRQSLGQGLEFLIYFQGNSAPDKSGLPSDRFSAERTGGSVSTLTIQRTQQEDSAVYLCASSFSFTSGTEQYFGPGTRLTVT.

Concerning this clone: Other DNA sequences from this sample encode an identical CDR3 as well. This rearrangement joins TRBV14 to TRBJ1-5; unclear D gene. This CDR3 is built from 14 residues. The V and J ends lost 3 bases and 0 bases respectively, with 6 bases between them. Germline assignment: CDR1 SGHDN and CDR2 FVKESK. The CDR3 coding sequence is TGTGCCAGCAGCCAGAGCCATAGCAATCAGCCCCAGCATTTT. This gives the protein CASSQSHSNQPQHF.

This chain uses TRBV7-9 with TRBJ2-2, with TRBD2 identical over 10 bases. The CDR3 spans 17 residues. Germline V lookup: CDR1 SEHNR, CDR2 FQNEAQ (reference sequence). Trimming cost V 4 bases and J 5 bases; bases outside gene matches: 10. CDR3 DNA sequence: TGTGCCAGCAGCTCTCACCCTTTAGCGGGAGGAACCGGGGAGCTGTTTTTT. This encodes CASSSHPLAGGTGELFF. Supplemented by reference TRBV7-9 and TRBJ2-2, the full variable domain reads DTGVSQNPRHKITKRGQNVTFRCDPISEHNRLYWYRQTLGQGPEFLTYFQNEAQLEKSRLLSDRFSAERPKGSFSTLEIQRTEQGDSAMYLCASSSHPLAGGTGELFFGEGSRLTVL.

The count of this clone is one. This chain links TRBV7-9 with TRBJ2-6; 7 bases align to TRBD1. After removal of 1 base from V and 2 bases from J, the junction contained 8 bases not matched to a gene. CDR1 SEHNR and CDR2 FQNEAQ come from the germline V gene (reference sequence). CDR3 length: 18 residues. As DNA, the CDR3 is TGTGCCAGCAGCTTAGTCGGCAGGGGGTCGGCTGGGGCCAACGTCCTGACTTTC. Translating gives CASSLVGRGSAGANVLTF. Variable domain in full (rest from reference TRBV7-9 and TRBJ2-6): DTGVSQNPRHKITKRGQNVTFRCDPISEHNRLYWYRQTLGQGPEFLTYFQNEAQLEKSRLLSDRFSAERPKGSFSTLEIQRTEQGDSAMYLCASSLVGRGSAGANVLTFGAGSRLTVL.

The chain couples TRBV10-3 to TRBJ2-3; possibly TRBD1 for D (6 bases). This CDR3 has 15 amino acids. Germline CDR1 ENHRY, CDR2 SYGVKD. Trimming shortened V by 4 bases and J by 0 bases, and 11 bases separated the two germline ends. CDR3 protein: CAISGYRVSTDTQYF. CDR3 sequence (DNA): TGTGCCATCAGTGGCTACAGGGTTAGCACAGATACGCAGTATTTT.

The rearrangement joins TRBV5-6 to TRBJ2-2; TRBD2 might be the D (6 bases). From germline, CDR1 is SGHDT and CDR2 YYEEEE. The CDR3 has 15 residues. V lost 1 base and J lost 7, with 14 bases in between. CDR3 DNA: TGTGCCAGCAGCTTGAATCGCGGGGTGGGCGGGGAGCTGTTTTTT. Residues: CASSLNRGVGGELFF.

This clone was observed a handful of times. The CDR3 coding sequence is TGTGCCAGCGGGGGGTTTGTCTCTGGAAACACCATATATTTT. It yields the protein CASGGFVSGNTIYF. This chain joins TRBV28 and TRBJ1-3; weak D call: TRBD1 (5 bases). Trimming stripped 8 bases from V and 0 bases from J, with 11 bases between. This CDR3 comprises 14 residues. CDR1 and CDR2 (germline): MDHEN, SYDVKM.

V usage is TRBV19 and J usage is TRBJ1-6; no firm D call. Germline CDR1 and CDR2: LNHDA and SQIVND (reference sequence). This CDR3 contains 13 residues. The V gene lost 6 bases and the J gene lost 9 bases, with 12 bases spanning the gap. CDR3 loop: CASRLSGRSPLHF. CDR3 DNA sequence: TGTGCCAGTAGACTCTCCGGTCGTTCACCCCTCCACTTT. Looking up the rest from reference TRBV19 and TRBJ1-6 gives the full variable domain: DGGITQSPKYLFRKEGQNVTLSCEQNLNHDAMYWYRQDPGQGLRLIYYSQIVNDFQKGDIAEGYSVSREKKESFPLTVTSAQKNPTAFYLCASRLSGRSPLHFGNGTRLTVT.

The V call is TRBV18, the J call TRBJ1-2; TRBD1 agrees at 9 bases. Germline CDR1 and CDR2: KGHSH and LQKENI. The CDR3 length is 16 residues. Trimming took 5 bases from V and 5 from J; bases not matched to a gene: 12. The CDR3 sequence is CASSNRGRGSDYGYTF. Written as DNA, the CDR3 is TGTGCCAGCTCAAACAGGGGGCGCGGGTCAGATTATGGCTACACCTTC.

The rearrangement links TRBV19 to TRBJ2-7; 9 nucleotides match TRBD2. This CDR3 contains 17 residues. The germline gives CDR1 LNHDA, CDR2 SQIVND (reference sequence). Trimming cost V 5 bases and J 5 bases; bases outside gene matches: 16. CDR3 in DNA: TGTGCCAGTAGTGTTAGCGGGAGCAGCGTCGGGGGGAACGAGCAGTACTTC. Protein sequence: CASSVSGSSVGGNEQYF.

The chain employs TRBV11-3 and TRBJ2-4; 8 bases map to TRBD1. Losses at the gene ends were 4 bases for V and 3 bases for J; bases not matched to a gene: 17. The CDR3 loop spans 19 amino acids. CDR1 is SGHNT, CDR2 YENEEA, per germline. CDR3 loop: CASSSKGQVSLDIKNIQYF. Written as DNA, the CDR3 is TGTGCCAGCAGCTCAAAGGGACAGGTGAGTTTGGATATCAAAAACATTCAGTACTTC. The full variable domain, its missing parts supplied by reference TRBV11-3 and TRBJ2-4, is EAGVVQSPRYKIIEKKQPVAFWCNPISGHNTLYWYLQNLGQGPELLIRYENEEAVDDSQLPKDRFSAERLKGVDSTLKIQPAELGDSAVYLCASSSKGQVSLDIKNIQYFGAGTRLSVL.

The chain combines TRBV30 with TRBJ2-3; 10 nucleotides line up with TRBD1. Unmatched junction bases numbered 4, after V lost 5 bases and J lost 2 bases. The germline V gene has CDR1 GTSNPN and CDR2 SVGIG (reference sequence). The CDR3 contains 14 residues. For the CDR3, the DNA is TGTGCCTGGTTCGGGACAGGGGCCACAGATACGCAGTATTTT. Its translation: CAWFGTGATDTQYF.

The gene calls are TRBV7-2 and TRBJ2-4; D possibly corresponds to TRBD1 (5 bases). V dropped 1 base and J dropped 0 bases, with 19 bases sitting between them. The CDR3 consists of 19 residues. Per the germline V gene, CDR1 is SGHTA and CDR2 is FQGNSA. This CDR3 is CASSLGWRQGSLAKNIQYF. The CDR3 region has the DNA TGTGCCAGCAGCTTAGGATGGCGGCAGGGTTCACTAGCCAAAAACATTCAGTACTTC.

The V gene is TRBV29-1, the J gene TRBJ2-2; weak D call: TRBD2 (6 bases). The CDR3 covers 16 residues. Looked up from germline, CDR1 is SQVTM and CDR2 is ANQGSEA. Deletions cut 7 bases from V and 4 bases from J, with 22 bases between. The CDR3 protein is CSGWGGPLGGTGELFF. CDR3 DNA: TGCAGCGGTTGGGGTGGGCCTTTGGGGGGCACCGGGGAGCTGTTTTTT.

For this clone: At one end, the junction sequence differs from germline, possibly due to a read error. The chain carries TRBV4-1 and TRBJ2-7; 9 bases are shared with TRBD2. Germline CDR1 and CDR2: MGHRA and YSYEKL. CDR3 length: 16 amino acids. The CDR3 here is CAGSPTPLAGSYEQYF. CDR3 coding DNA: TGCGCCGGCAGCCCGACCCCACTAGCGGGCTCCTACGAGCAGTACTTC.

The genes are TRBV18 and TRBJ1-5; 8 bases align to TRBD1. J was trimmed by 2 bases and V by 6 bases; bases with no gene match: 6. This CDR3 comprises 15 residues. Germline assignment: CDR1 KGHSH and CDR2 LQKENI. The CDR3 sequence is CASSPDRGGNQPQHF. Written as DNA, the CDR3 is TGTGCCAGCTCCCCCGACAGGGGCGGCAATCAGCCCCAGCATTTT. The complete variable domain, with remaining parts taken from reference TRBV18 and TRBJ1-5, reads NAGVMQNPRHLVRRRGQEARLRCSPMKGHSHVYWYRQLPEEGLKFMVYLQKENIIDESGMPKERFSAEFPKEGPSILRIQQVVRGDSAAYFCASSPDRGGNQPQHFGDGTRLSIL.

J is TRBJ1-4 and V is TRBV5-1, with D tentatively TRBD1 (5 bases). V was pared by 4 bases and J by 4 bases, with 17 bases between. The CDR3 has 16 residues. From germline, CDR1 is SGHRS and CDR2 YFSETQ. The CDR3 reads CASSPPVGANNEKLFF. For the CDR3, the DNA is TGCGCCAGCAGCCCGCCCGTTGGGGCCAATAATGAAAAACTGTTTTTT.

J is TRBJ2-3 and V is TRBV6-6; 16 bases align to TRBD2. This CDR3 is built from 16 residues. Germline-derived CDR1 and CDR2 are MNHNY and SVGAGI (reference sequence). V shed 11 bases, J shed 2 bases, and the junction held 7 bases outside the gene matches. The CDR3 reads CASPGTSGGATDTQYF. The CDR3 bases are TGTGCCTCCCCCGGGACTAGCGGGGGGGCCACAGATACGCAGTATTTT.

The chain couples TRBV18 to TRBJ1-2; TRBD1 aligns across 8 bases. Germline V gene sequence: CDR1 KGHSH, CDR2 LQKENI. V lost 3 bases to trimming and J lost 4 bases; unmatched junction nucleotides: 7. CDR3 length: 15 amino acids. The CDR3 region has the DNA TGTGCCAGCTCACCTCTCGACAGGGGTGGCTATGGCTACACCTTC. This translates into CASSPLDRGGYGYTF.

The chain couples TRBV5-4 to TRBJ2-2; 8 bases are shared with TRBD2. With 4 bases clipped from V and 3 bases from J, the junction kept 14 bases outside the gene matches. The CDR3 is made up of 18 amino acids. The germline V gene encodes CDR1 SGHNT and CDR2 YYREEE (reference sequence). The CDR3 sequence is CASSPRRGGILDTGELFF. The CDR3 bases are TGTGCCAGCAGCCCCCGACGGGGGGGGATTCTAGACACCGGGGAGCTGTTTTTT.

The rearrangement joins TRBV6-5 to TRBJ2-4; D is possibly TRBD1 (5 bases). Trimming cost V 4 bases and J 0 bases, with 13 bases left between them. The CDR3 is made up of 16 amino acids. CDR1 is MNHEY and CDR2 is SVGAGI in the germline V gene. Here the CDR3 reads CASSFEGALAKNIQYF. The CDR3 coding sequence is TGTGCCAGCAGTTTTGAAGGGGCCCTAGCCAAAAACATTCAGTACTTC.

The chain is built from TRBV19 and TRBJ1-1; no definite D call. Trimming removed 1 base from V and 3 bases from J, with 9 bases in between. Germline CDR1 and CDR2: LNHDA and SQIVND (reference sequence). The CDR3 is 14 residues long. In nucleotides, the CDR3 is TGTGCCAGTAGTATAGTATACGGTCACACTGAAGCTTTCTTT. This sequence encodes CASSIVYGHTEAFF.

This CDR3 reads CSVEGSGHDSTDTQYF. CDR3 DNA: TGCAGCGTTGAAGGGTCAGGACACGATAGCACAGATACGCAGTATTTT. V is TRBV29-1 and J is TRBJ2-3; a weak D match, TRBD1 (5 bases). CDR1 is SQVTM, CDR2 ANQGSEA, per germline. CDR3 length: 16 amino acids. V lost 1 base and J 0 bases, leaving 14 bases between the germline ends.

In this sample, this clone turned up a few times. The rearrangement links TRBV18 to TRBJ2-1; 13 nucleotides agree with TRBD2. V trimming: 6 bases; J trimming: 5 bases; junction bases outside the gene matches: 4. This CDR3 has 15 amino acids. The germline V gene encodes CDR1 KGHSH and CDR2 LQKENI. The DNA for the CDR3 is TGTGCCAGCTCGACACTAGCGGGAGGGAACAATGAGCAGTTCTTC. Its protein product is CASSTLAGGNNEQFF.

The rearrangement joins TRBV5-4 to TRBJ2-5, with 7 bases that match TRBD1. V was clipped by 5 bases and J by 2 bases; unmatched bases: 3. CDR3 length equals 13 residues. Germline assignment: CDR1 SGHNT and CDR2 YYREEE (reference sequence). The CDR3 DNA follows: TGTGCCAGCAGGGGACAGATACAAGAGACCCAGTACTTC. Translating it yields CASRGQIQETQYF.

The chain uses TRBV28 and TRBJ2-1; 9 bases are a match to TRBD1. The CDR3 totals 15 residues. J gave up 7 bases and V 4 bases, and 8 bases lay outside the gene matches. In germline, CDR1 is MDHEN, CDR2 SYDVKM. CDR3 in amino acids: CASSSGGQGTNEQFF. DNA of the CDR3: TGTGCCAGCAGTTCAGGAGGACAGGGGACGAATGAGCAGTTCTTC. Full variable domain (remainder filled in from reference TRBV28 and TRBJ2-1): DVKVTQSSRYLVKRTGEKVFLECVQDMDHENMFWYRQDPGLGLRLIYFSYDVKMKEKGDIPEGYSVSREKKERFSLILESASTNQTSMYLCASSSGGQGTNEQFFGPGTRLTVL.

V and J are TRBV7-2 and TRBJ1-1; TRBD1 matches at 10 bases. The CDR3 consists of 15 residues. Germline loops: CDR1 SGHTA, CDR2 FQGNSA. The V and J ends lost 3 bases and 6 bases, in that order; junction bases with no gene match: 7. The CDR3 region is CASSFTGTGVPEAFF. CDR3 nucleotide sequence: TGTGCCAGCAGCTTTACCGGGACAGGGGTCCCTGAAGCTTTCTTT.

This clone showed up just a few times. The chain links TRBV27 to TRBJ1-5, with 8 nucleotides matching TRBD1. V shed 11 bases, J shed 7 bases, and the junction held 10 bases outside the gene matches. The CDR3 runs to 13 residues. Germline V gene lookup returns CDR1 MNHEY and CDR2 SMNVEV (reference sequence). The CDR3 reads CASGQGLRQPQHF. Here the CDR3 DNA reads TGTGCCTCCGGACAGGGTCTTAGACAGCCCCAGCATTTT.